One sample yielded the 14 T cell receptor beta chains listed below, sequenced in a study of response to subunit inactivated influenza vaccine. TCRdb re-called the RT-PCR reads through MiXCR, storing one row per CDR3 protein. The table has approximately 530,000 distinct CDR3 sequences, 10% to 15% seen once. This specimen was PBMCs from blood, taken roughly 47 days after vaccination. Receptor source: a man aged 50 to 60 who received an inactivated influenza vaccine.

This sequence joins TRBV7-8 and TRBJ1-1; TRBD1 matches at 7 bases. This CDR3 has 14 residues. V trimming: 0 bases; J trimming: 4 bases; junction bases outside the gene matches: 2. Germline V gene lookup returns CDR1 SGHVS and CDR2 FQNEAQ. CDR3 sequence: CASSLARGTTEAFF. The CDR3 DNA reads as TGTGCCAGCAGCTTAGCCAGGGGGACCACTGAAGCTTTCTTT.

The V call is TRBV20-1, the J call TRBJ2-1; 8 bases fit TRBD2. J gave up 7 bases and V 0 bases, and 11 bases lay outside the gene matches. Germline V lookup: CDR1 DFQATT, CDR2 SNEGSKA (reference sequence). The CDR3 has 16 residues. CDR3 residues: CSARDWASGRLNEQFF. The CDR3 bases are TGCAGTGCTAGAGATTGGGCGAGCGGGAGATTAAATGAGCAGTTCTTC.

This clonotype has more than one count but fewer than ten. The J gene is TRBJ1-2, the V gene TRBV6-1; TRBD1 matches at 9 bases. This CDR3 contains 15 residues. The V gene end was trimmed by 2 bases and the J gene end by 7 bases; junction bases not matched to a gene: 8. In germline, CDR1 is MNHNS, CDR2 SASEGT. The CDR3 loop reads CASSELRTGVGGYTF. DNA of the CDR3: TGTGCCAGCAGTGAATTAAGGACAGGGGTTGGTGGCTACACCTTC.

This clonotype was seen a handful of times. The CDR3 bases are TGCGCCAGCAGCCAAGGGAGGTCTCAGGCCCAAGAGACCCAGTACTTC. It is translated as CASSQGRSQAQETQYF. The chain links TRBV4-3 to TRBJ2-5; possibly TRBD2 for D (5 bases). This CDR3 has 16 amino acids. Germline-derived CDR1 and CDR2 are LGHNA and YSLEER. V lost 1 base to trimming and J lost 1 base, with 13 bases between them.

This clonotype occurred a few times. This sequence joins TRBV29-1 and TRBJ1-2; D perhaps matches TRBD1 (5 bases). CDR1 SQVTM and CDR2 ANQGSEA come from the germline V gene. V gave up 0 bases and J gave up 6 bases, with 23 bases separating them. The CDR3 loop spans 17 amino acids. The CDR3 loop is CSVEDGLPLTGPDGYTF. Here the CDR3 DNA reads TGCAGCGTTGAAGATGGGCTACCATTGACGGGGCCGGATGGCTACACCTTC.

The table lists this clonotype with a few counts. V gene TRBV18 combines with J gene TRBJ2-3; 7 bases fit TRBD1. The CDR3 consists of 17 residues. Germline CDR1 is KGHSH and CDR2 is LQKENI. The V and J ends lost 3 bases and 1 base, in that order; junction bases with no gene match: 10. The CDR3: CASSPVQGQTRTDTQYF. Here the CDR3 DNA reads TGTGCCAGCTCACCGGTTCAGGGACAGACTCGCACAGATACGCAGTATTTT.

About this clonotype itself: No conserved phenylalanine or tryptophan ends this CDR3, so it is likely a read error. The DNA is omitted, as the CDR3 cannot be located on it reliably, and the CDR3 follows TCRdb's listing. The V and J genes are TRBV20-1 and TRBJ2-7; the tabulated D call, TRBD2, remains unverified against the DNA. The germline V gene has CDR1 DFQATT and CDR2 SNEGSKA (reference sequence). The CDR3 length is 11 residues, termini included. The CDR3 sequence is CSASLGGFYLI.

This sequence joins TRBV5-5 and TRBJ2-3, with 9 bases fitting TRBD2. CDR3 length: 16 residues. From germline, CDR1 is SGHKS and CDR2 YYEKEE (reference sequence). Trimming cost V 4 bases and J 1 base; bases outside gene matches: 7. The CDR3 DNA sequence: TGTGCCAGCAGCCCAGTGGCGGGGGGGCGCACAGATACGCAGTATTTT. This codes for CASSPVAGGRTDTQYF.

This clonotype appeared many times. The chain couples TRBV29-1 to TRBJ2-3; D uncertain. This CDR3 is built from 13 residues. Germline V CDR1 and CDR2: SQVTM, ANQGSEA. V lost 1 base to trimming and J lost 0 bases, with 5 bases between them. DNA for the CDR3: TGCAGCGTTGAAGTGGGAAGCACAGATACGCAGTATTTT. Protein sequence: CSVEVGSTDTQYF.

The sample holds a few counts of this clonotype. The V and J genes are TRBV20-1 and TRBJ1-5, with 9 bases matching TRBD1. The CDR3 is 15 residues long. Per the germline V gene, CDR1 is DFQATT and CDR2 is SNEGSKA (reference sequence). J lost 3 bases, V lost 5 bases, and 8 bases had no gene match. As DNA, the CDR3 is TGCAGTGCTCTCACAGGGGGCGCCGCCAATCAGCCCCAGCATTTT. It yields the protein CSALTGGAANQPQHF.

This clonotype turned up a few times. The chain is built from TRBV20-1 and TRBJ2-1, with TRBD1 matching 11 bases. The trim removed 2 bases at V and 6 bases at J, leaving 3 bases unmatched. The CDR3 runs 14 residues. Germline CDR1 DFQATT, CDR2 SNEGSKA (reference sequence). The CDR3 reads CSARTGTGGNEQFF. CDR3 DNA: TGCAGTGCTAGAACCGGGACAGGGGGCAATGAGCAGTTCTTC.

This rearrangement joins TRBV25-1 to TRBJ2-3; D is tentatively TRBD1 or TRBD2 (5 bases each). Germline CDR1 is MGHDK and CDR2 is SYGVNS. The CDR3 runs to 13 residues. V was cut by 1 base and J by 4 bases, with 6 bases left in between. The CDR3 loop is CASSELGADTQYF. The CDR3 DNA sequence: TGTGCCAGCAGTGAATTGGGGGCAGATACGCAGTATTTT.

This clonotype turned up a few times. The gene calls are TRBV7-9 and TRBJ1-2; TRBD1 agrees at 9 bases. The germline CDR1 and CDR2 sequences are SEHNR and FQNEAQ (reference sequence). The CDR3 is 15 amino acids. V was clipped by 6 bases and J by 1 base; unmatched bases: 6. CDR3 residues: CASRTTGGGNYGYTF. The CDR3 DNA reads as TGTGCCAGCAGGACCACAGGGGGCGGTAACTATGGCTACACCTTC.

This clonotype was picked up many times. This chain links TRBV12-3 or TRBV12-4 with TRBJ2-7, with D tentatively TRBD2 (5 bases). V lost 6 bases and J 2 bases, leaving 11 bases between the germline ends. This CDR3 spans 13 amino acids. In DNA, the CDR3 is TGTGCCAGCAGAACTAGTGGGACCTACGAGCAGTACTTC. It encodes CASRTSGTYEQYF.